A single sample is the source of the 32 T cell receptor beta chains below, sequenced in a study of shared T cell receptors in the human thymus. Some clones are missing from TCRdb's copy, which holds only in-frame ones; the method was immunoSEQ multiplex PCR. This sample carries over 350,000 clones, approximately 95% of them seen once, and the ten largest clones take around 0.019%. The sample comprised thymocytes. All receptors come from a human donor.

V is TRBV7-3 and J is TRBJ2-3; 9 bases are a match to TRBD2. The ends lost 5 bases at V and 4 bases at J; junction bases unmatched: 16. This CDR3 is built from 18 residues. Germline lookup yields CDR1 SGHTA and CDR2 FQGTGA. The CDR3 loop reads CASSQGGHIAGDADTQYF. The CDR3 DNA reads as TGTGCCAGCAGCCAGGGGGGCCATATAGCGGGAGACGCAGATACGCAGTATTTT.

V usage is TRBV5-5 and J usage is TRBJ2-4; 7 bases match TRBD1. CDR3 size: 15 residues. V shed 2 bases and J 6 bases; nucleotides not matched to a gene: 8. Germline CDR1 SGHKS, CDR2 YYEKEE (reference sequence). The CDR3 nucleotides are TGTGCCAGCAGCTTCCAACAGGGGTGGCTAAACATTCAGTACTTC. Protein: CASSFQQGWLNIQYF.

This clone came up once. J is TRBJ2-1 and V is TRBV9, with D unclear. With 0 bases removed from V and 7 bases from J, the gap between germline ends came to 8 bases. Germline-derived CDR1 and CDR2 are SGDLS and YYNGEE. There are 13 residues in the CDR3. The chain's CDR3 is CASSVAPKNEQFF. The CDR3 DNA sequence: TGTGCCAGCAGCGTAGCCCCTAAGAATGAGCAGTTCTTC.

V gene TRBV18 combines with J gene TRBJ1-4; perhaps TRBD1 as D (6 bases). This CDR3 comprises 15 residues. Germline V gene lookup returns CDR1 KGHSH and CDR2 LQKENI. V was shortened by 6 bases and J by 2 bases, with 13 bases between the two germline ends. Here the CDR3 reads CASSRPTGTNEKLFF. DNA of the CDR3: TGTGCCAGCTCTCGACCGACAGGTACTAATGAAAAACTGTTTTTT.

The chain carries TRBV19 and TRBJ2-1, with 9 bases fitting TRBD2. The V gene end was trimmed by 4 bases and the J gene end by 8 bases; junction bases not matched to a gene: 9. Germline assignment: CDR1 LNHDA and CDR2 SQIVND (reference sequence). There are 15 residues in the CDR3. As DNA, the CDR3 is TGTGCCAGTAGTACCCGGATAGCGGGAGTCGATGAGCAGTTCTTC. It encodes CASSTRIAGVDEQFF.

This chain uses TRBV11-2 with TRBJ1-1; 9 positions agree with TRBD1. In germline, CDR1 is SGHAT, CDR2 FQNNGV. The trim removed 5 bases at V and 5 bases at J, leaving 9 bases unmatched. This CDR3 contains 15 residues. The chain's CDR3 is CASSTDGDRETEAFF. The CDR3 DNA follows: TGTGCCAGCAGCACGGACGGGGACAGGGAAACTGAAGCTTTCTTT.

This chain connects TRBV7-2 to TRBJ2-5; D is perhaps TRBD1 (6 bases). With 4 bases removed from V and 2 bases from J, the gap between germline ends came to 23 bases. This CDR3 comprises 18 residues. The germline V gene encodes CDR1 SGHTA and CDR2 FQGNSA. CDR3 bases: TGTGCCAGCAGCTCAGGGGCCTCCCCGCACGGGGCGCAAGAGACCCAGTACTTC. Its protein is CASSSGASPHGAQETQYF.

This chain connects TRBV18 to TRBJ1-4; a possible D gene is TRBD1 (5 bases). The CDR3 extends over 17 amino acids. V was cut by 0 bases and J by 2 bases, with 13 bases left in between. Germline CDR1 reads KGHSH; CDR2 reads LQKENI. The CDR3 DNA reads TGTGCCAGCTCACCACCCCCCCGGGGCAGTACTAATGAAAAACTGTTTTTT. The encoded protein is CASSPPPRGSTNEKLFF.

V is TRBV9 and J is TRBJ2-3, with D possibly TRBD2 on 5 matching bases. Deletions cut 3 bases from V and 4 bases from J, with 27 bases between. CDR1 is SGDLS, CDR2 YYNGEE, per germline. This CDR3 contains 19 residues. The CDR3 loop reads CASSACALVGELCADTQYF. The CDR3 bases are TGTGCCAGCAGCGCCTGCGCCCTGGTCGGGGAGCTTTGCGCAGATACGCAGTATTTT.

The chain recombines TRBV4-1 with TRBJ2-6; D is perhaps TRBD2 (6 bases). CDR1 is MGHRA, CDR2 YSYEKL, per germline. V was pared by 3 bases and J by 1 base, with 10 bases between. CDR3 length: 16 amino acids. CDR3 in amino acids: CASSQALASGANVLTF. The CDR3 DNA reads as TGCGCCAGCAGCCAGGCTCTAGCGTCTGGGGCCAACGTCCTGACTTTC.

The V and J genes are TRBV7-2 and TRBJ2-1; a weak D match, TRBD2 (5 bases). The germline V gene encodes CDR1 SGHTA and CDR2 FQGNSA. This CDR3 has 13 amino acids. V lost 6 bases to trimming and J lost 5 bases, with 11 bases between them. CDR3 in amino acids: CASSAGEDNEQFF. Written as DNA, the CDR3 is TGTGCCAGCAGTGCCGGGGAAGACAATGAGCAGTTCTTC.

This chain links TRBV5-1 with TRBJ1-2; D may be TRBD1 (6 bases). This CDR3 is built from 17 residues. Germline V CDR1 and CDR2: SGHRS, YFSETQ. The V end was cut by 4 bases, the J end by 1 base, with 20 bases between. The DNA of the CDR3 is TGCGCCAGCAGCCCCTCGGACAGACCTTCCTTTAACTATGGCTACACCTTC. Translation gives CASSPSDRPSFNYGYTF.

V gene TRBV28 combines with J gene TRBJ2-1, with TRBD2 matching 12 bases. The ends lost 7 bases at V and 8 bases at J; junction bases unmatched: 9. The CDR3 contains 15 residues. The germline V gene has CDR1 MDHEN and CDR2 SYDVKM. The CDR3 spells CASTPRLAGAHEQFF. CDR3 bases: TGTGCCAGCACCCCGAGACTAGCGGGAGCCCATGAGCAGTTCTTC.

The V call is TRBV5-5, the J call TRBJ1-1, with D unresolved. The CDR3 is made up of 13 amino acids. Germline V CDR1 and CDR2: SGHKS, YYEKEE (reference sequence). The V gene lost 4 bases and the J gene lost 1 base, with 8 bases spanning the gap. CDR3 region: CASSDDPNTEAFF. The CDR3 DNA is TGTGCCAGCAGCGACGACCCGAACACTGAAGCTTTCTTT.

CDR3 DNA sequence: TGTGCCAGCAGTTATGCGGGACAGGGCTTATACGAGCAGTACTTC. Translated: CASSYAGQGLYEQYF. The V gene is TRBV5-4, the J gene TRBJ2-7; 9 positions match TRBD1. CDR3 length equals 15 residues. Germline CDR1 SGHNT, CDR2 YYREEE (reference sequence). V shed 5 bases and J 4 bases; nucleotides not matched to a gene: 10.

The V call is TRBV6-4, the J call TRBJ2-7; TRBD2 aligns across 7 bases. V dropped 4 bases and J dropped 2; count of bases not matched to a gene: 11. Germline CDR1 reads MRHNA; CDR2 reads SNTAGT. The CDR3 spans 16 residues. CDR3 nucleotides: TGTGCCAGCAGTGCCTCGGGGACCGGGACTACCTACGAGCAGTACTTC. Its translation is CASSASGTGTTYEQYF.

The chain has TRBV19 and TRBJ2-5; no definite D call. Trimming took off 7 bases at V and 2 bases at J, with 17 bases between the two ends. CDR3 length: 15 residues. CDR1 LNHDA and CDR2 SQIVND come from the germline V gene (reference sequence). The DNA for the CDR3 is TGTGCCAGTATGGGCCGCAGTAGCCCACAAGAGACCCAGTACTTC. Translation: CASMGRSSPQETQYF.

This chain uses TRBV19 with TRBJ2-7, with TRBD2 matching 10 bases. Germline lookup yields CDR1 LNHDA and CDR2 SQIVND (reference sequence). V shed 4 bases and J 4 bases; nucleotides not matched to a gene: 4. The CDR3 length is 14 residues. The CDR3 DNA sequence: TGTGCCAGTAGTACTAGCGGGAGTGCGTACGAGCAGTACTTC. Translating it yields CASSTSGSAYEQYF.

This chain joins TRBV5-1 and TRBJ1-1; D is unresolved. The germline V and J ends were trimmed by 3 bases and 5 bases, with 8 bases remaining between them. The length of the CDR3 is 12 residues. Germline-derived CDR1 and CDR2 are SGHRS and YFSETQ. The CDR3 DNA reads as TGCGCCAGCAGCTGTAGCGGGACTGAAGCTTTCTTT. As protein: CASSCSGTEAFF.

The CDR3, as DNA: TGTGCCAGTAGTATAGTAGAGCGACCTAACACTGAAGCTTTCTTT. Translating it yields CASSIVERPNTEAFF. The genes are TRBV19 and TRBJ1-1, with D unclear. V was pared by 1 base and J by 2 bases, with 11 bases between. Germline V gene lookup returns CDR1 LNHDA and CDR2 SQIVND (reference sequence). This CDR3 contains 15 residues. Variable domain in full (rest from reference TRBV19 and TRBJ1-1): DGGITQSPKYLFRKEGQNVTLSCEQNLNHDAMYWYRQDPGQGLRLIYYSQIVNDFQKGDIAEGYSVSREKKESFPLTVTSAQKNPTAFYLCASSIVERPNTEAFFGQGTRLTVV.

Here the CDR3 DNA reads TGTGCCAGCGGTCAGCCGACGGGGGAAAAACTGTTTTTT. Translated, it gives CASGQPTGEKLFF. This chain uses TRBV6-1 with TRBJ1-4, with D unresolved. The CDR3 extends over 13 amino acids. Germline values: CDR1 MNHNS, CDR2 SASEGT. The V end was cut by 8 bases, the J end by 8 bases, with 15 bases between.

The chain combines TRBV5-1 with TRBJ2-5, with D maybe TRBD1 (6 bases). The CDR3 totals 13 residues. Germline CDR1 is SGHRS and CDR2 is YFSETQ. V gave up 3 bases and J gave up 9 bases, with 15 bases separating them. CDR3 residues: CASSWGNREPQYF. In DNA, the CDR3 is TGCGCCAGCAGCTGGGGGAACAGGGAGCCCCAGTACTTC.

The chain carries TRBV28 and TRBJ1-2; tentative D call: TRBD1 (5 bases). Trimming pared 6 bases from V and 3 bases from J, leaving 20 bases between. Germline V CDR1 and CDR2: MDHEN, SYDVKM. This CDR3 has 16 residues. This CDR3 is CASSPLTARPHYGYTF. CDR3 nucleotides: TGTGCCAGCAGCCCATTGACAGCCCGTCCTCACTATGGCTACACCTTC.

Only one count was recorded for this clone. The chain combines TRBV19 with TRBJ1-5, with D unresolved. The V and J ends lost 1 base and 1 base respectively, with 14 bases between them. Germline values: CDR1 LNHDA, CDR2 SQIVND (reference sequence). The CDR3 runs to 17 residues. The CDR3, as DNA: TGTGCCAGTAGTATAGGGTCGGAAGGCAGGAGCAATCAGCCCCAGCATTTT. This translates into CASSIGSEGRSNQPQHF. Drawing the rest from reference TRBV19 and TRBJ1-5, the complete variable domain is DGGITQSPKYLFRKEGQNVTLSCEQNLNHDAMYWYRQDPGQGLRLIYYSQIVNDFQKGDIAEGYSVSREKKESFPLTVTSAQKNPTAFYLCASSIGSEGRSNQPQHFGDGTRLSIL.

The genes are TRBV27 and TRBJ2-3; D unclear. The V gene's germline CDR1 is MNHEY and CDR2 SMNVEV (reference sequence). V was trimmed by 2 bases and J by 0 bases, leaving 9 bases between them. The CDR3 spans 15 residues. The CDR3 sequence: CASSLRAASTDTQYF. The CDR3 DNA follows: TGTGCCAGCAGTTTACGCGCCGCTAGCACAGATACGCAGTATTTT.

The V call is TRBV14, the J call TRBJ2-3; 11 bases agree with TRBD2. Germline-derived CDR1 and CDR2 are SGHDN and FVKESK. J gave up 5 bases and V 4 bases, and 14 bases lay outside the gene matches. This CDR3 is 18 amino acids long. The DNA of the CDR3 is TGTGCCAGCAGCCCGACCGTAGCGGGAGGGCCGAGGGTAGATACGCAGTATTTT. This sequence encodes CASSPTVAGGPRVDTQYF.

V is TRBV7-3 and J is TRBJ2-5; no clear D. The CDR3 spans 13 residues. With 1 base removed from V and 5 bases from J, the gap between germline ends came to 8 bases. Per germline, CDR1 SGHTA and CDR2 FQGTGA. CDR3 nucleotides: TGTGCCAGCAGCTTAATCAGATTTGAGACCCAGTACTTC. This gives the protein CASSLIRFETQYF.

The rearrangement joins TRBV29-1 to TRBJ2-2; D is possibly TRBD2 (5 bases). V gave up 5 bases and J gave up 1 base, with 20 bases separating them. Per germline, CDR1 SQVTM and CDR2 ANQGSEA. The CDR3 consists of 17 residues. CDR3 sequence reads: CSVPDSGKRWNTGELFF. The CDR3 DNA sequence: TGCAGCGTTCCGGACTCCGGAAAAAGGTGGAACACCGGGGAGCTGTTTTTT.

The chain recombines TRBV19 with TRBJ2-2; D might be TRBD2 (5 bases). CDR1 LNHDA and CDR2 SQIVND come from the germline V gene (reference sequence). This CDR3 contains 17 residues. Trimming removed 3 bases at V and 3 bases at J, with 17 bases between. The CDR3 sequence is CASSIDRGWADTGELFF. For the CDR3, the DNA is TGTGCCAGTAGTATTGATCGAGGGTGGGCAGACACCGGGGAGCTGTTTTTT.

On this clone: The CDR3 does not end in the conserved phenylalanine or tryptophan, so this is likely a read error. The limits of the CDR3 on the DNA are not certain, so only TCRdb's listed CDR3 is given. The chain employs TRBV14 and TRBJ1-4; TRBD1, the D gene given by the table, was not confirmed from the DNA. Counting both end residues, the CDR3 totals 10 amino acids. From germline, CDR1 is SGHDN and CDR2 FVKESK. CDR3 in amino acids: CASSQDWGHP.

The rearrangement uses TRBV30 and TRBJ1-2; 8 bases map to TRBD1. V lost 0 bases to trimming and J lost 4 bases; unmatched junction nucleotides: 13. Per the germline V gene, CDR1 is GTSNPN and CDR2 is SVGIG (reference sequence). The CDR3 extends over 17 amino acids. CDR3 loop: CAWSVGGTGGQAYGYTF. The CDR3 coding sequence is TGTGCCTGGAGTGTAGGGGGGACCGGGGGACAGGCCTATGGCTACACCTTC.

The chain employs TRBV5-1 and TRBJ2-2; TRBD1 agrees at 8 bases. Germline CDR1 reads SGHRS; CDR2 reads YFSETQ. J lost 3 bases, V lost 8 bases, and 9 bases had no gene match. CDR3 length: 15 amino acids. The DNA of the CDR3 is TGCGCCAGTCGGGACAGGCCCGCGGACACCGGGGAGCTGTTTTTT. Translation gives CASRDRPADTGELFF.